Sequencing of this TCR beta chain was carried out in a study of cytomegalovirus exposure and HLA in healthy donors. Study-wide context: The 100 to 150 validation repertoires were reported in a later analysis to have been generated on the same platform as the approximately 700 first-cohort repertoires. Study results and limitations: Cytomegalovirus-associated status was assigned to 164 TCR beta chains. According to a subsequent analysis, TCR clusters identified in the first cohort showed a tendency to co-occur across the 110 or so validation repertoires.

Germline loops: CDR1 ENHRY, CDR2 SYGVKD. The CDR3 extends over 14 amino acids. The V end was cut by 6 bases, the J end by 2 bases, with 13 bases between. Sequencing was performed with immunoSEQ multiplex PCR; in TCRdb, only in-frame clones are kept and a portion is missing. The sample yields 55,000 to 65,000 clones, 85% to 95% seen once. Details on this clone: The antigen is unknown.

This TCR was recovered from a man aged 18-30 years in good health and CMV-seronegative. The sequencing input was PBMCs. The chain employs TRBV10-3 and TRBJ1-1; no clear D gene. CDR3 nucleotides: TGTGCCATCAGCGAGCTAACAGAAAACACTGAAGCTTTCTTT. It translates to CAISELTENTEAFF.